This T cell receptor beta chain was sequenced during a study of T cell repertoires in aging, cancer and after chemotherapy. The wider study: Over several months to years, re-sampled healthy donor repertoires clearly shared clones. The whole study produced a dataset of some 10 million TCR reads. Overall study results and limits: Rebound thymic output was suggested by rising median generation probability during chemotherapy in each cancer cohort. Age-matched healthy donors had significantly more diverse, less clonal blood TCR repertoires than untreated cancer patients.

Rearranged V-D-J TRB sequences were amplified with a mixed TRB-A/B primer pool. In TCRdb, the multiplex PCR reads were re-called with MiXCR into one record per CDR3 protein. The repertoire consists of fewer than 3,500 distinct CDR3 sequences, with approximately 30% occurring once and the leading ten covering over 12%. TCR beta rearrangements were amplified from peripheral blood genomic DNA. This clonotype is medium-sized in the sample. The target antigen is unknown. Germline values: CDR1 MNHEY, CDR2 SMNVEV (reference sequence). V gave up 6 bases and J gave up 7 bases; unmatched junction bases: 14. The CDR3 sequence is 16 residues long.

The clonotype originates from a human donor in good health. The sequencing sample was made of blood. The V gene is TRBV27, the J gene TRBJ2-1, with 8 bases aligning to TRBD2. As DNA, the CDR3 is TGTGCCAGCAGGGCCCCCGGGAGGGCCATGTGGAATGAGCAGTTCTTC. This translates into CASRAPGRAMWNEQFF.